The 24 T cell receptor beta chains given below trace back to one sample, sequenced in a study of OX40 agonist ivuxolimab in advanced cancers. Profiled with immunoSEQ multiplex PCR; TCRdb holds only in-frame clones, not every one. The sample lists tens of thousands of clones, more than 75% seen once, with 20% to 30% in the top ten. This material consisted of CD4+ or CD8+ T cells sorted from blood, taken in a trial of the OX40 agonist ivuxolimab. Source of these receptors: an adult with an advanced solid tumor such as melanoma, head and neck, liver or kidney cancer.

This clone was seen just once. The chain links TRBV30 to TRBJ2-7, with 7 bases matching TRBD1. The CDR3 covers 15 residues. V gave up 2 bases and J gave up 5 bases; unmatched junction bases: 12. Germline CDR1 is GTSNPN and CDR2 is SVGIG (reference sequence). CDR3 sequence (DNA): TGTGCCTGGAGTTATCTCCGGGACAGCATCGACGAGCAGTACTTC. Its protein product is CAWSYLRDSIDEQYF.

This chain links TRBV29-1 with TRBJ2-3; D uncertain. V lost 7 bases, J lost 4 bases, and 9 bases lay in between. CDR1 and CDR2 from the germline V gene are SQVTM and ANQGSEA. The CDR3 runs to 11 residues. Here the CDR3 DNA reads TGCAGCGGGCGAAGTTCAGATACGCAGTATTTT. Its translation: CSGRSSDTQYF.

The chain links TRBV13 to TRBJ2-2; 11 nucleotides line up with TRBD2. The CDR3 length is 14 residues. Germline CDR1 is PRHDT and CDR2 is FYEKMQ (reference sequence). The J segment lost 6 bases and the V segment lost 4 bases, leaving 1 base of the junction unmatched. The CDR3 reads CASSSGLAAGELFF. The CDR3 nucleotides read TGTGCCAGCAGCTCGGGACTAGCGGCCGGGGAGCTGTTTTTT.

The chain uses TRBV5-1 and TRBJ1-2; D possibly corresponds to TRBD1 (5 bases). CDR3 length: 14 residues. Germline V gene sequence: CDR1 SGHRS, CDR2 YFSETQ. V was shortened by 0 bases and J by 5 bases, with 11 bases between the two germline ends. Here the CDR3 DNA reads TGCGCCAGCAGCTTGGCGGGGCCCCCTTATGGCTACACCTTC. This codes for CASSLAGPPYGYTF.

To note about this clone: Other DNA sequences in this specimen translate into the identical CDR3. The DNA for the CDR3 is TGTGCCAGTAGGACCAACGAGGGCGAGCAGTACTTC. Translated, it gives CASRTNEGEQYF. V usage is TRBV28 and J usage is TRBJ2-7, with D perhaps TRBD2 (5 bases). Trimming cost V 9 bases and J 6 bases, with 15 bases left between them. CDR1 and CDR2 from the germline V gene are MDHEN and SYDVKM. The CDR3 has 12 residues.

V and J are TRBV6-1 and TRBJ2-2, with 8 bases matching TRBD1. Germline V gives CDR1 MNHNS, CDR2 SASEGT. This CDR3 has 15 residues. With V trimmed by 6 bases and J by 1 base, 4 bases remained unmatched. CDR3 nucleotide sequence: TGTGCCAGCAGGCACGGACAGGGGAACACCGGGGAGCTGTTTTTT. Its translation is CASRHGQGNTGELFF.

The chain joins TRBV7-6 to TRBJ2-1, with D perhaps TRBD2 (6 bases). Trimming removed 6 bases from V and 6 bases from J, with 21 bases in between. Germline V gene data show CDR1 as SGHVS and CDR2 as FNYEAQ. This CDR3 has 16 amino acids. CDR3: CASRERGGKTGNEQFF. The CDR3 DNA reads TGTGCCAGCAGGGAGCGTGGCGGGAAGACGGGCAATGAGCAGTTCTTC.

Written as DNA, the CDR3 is TGCGCCAGCAGCTACCTCGGGAGGGCCATAGATACGCAGTATTTT. Translating gives CASSYLGRAIDTQYF. This chain connects TRBV5-1 to TRBJ2-3, with 8 bases matching TRBD2. The CDR3 loop spans 15 amino acids. Germline lookup yields CDR1 SGHRS and CDR2 YFSETQ. V lost 3 bases to trimming and J lost 5 bases; unmatched junction nucleotides: 8.

This chain uses TRBV9 with TRBJ2-7; no firm D call. The germline V and J ends were trimmed by 0 bases and 0 bases, with 10 bases remaining between them. Germline loops: CDR1 SGDLS, CDR2 YYNGEE. This CDR3 is 15 amino acids long. The CDR3 DNA follows: TGTGCCAGCAGCGTAGAACCACATAGCTCCTACGAGCAGTACTTC. This translates into CASSVEPHSSYEQYF.

The chain links TRBV21-1 to TRBJ2-7; TRBD2 is the table's D call and was not checked against the DNA. TRBV21-1 is described as a pseudogene. The CDR3 spans 16 residues. CDR3 protein: CASSNELAVSSYEQYF. CDR3 nucleotide sequence: TGTGCCAGCAGCAACGAACTAGCGGTTAGCTCCTACGAGCAGTACTTC.

CDR3 region: CASSNGQWRMDGYTF. The CDR3 nucleotides read TGTGCCAGCAGCAATGGACAGTGGAGAATGGATGGCTACACCTTC. V and J are TRBV5-6 and TRBJ1-2, with a tentative D call TRBD1 (6 bases). CDR1 SGHDT and CDR2 YYEEEE come from the germline V gene. Trimming left V 4 bases short and J 6 bases short, with 19 bases between. This CDR3 has 15 amino acids.

CDR3 sequence reads: CSVLDRGGNYNEQFF. CDR3 bases: TGCAGCGTTCTAGACAGGGGAGGAAACTACAATGAGCAGTTCTTC. J is TRBJ2-1 and V is TRBV29-1, with TRBD1 matching 8 bases. The CDR3 spans 15 residues. Trimming at V came to 5 bases and at J to 3 bases, leaving 9 bases not matched to a gene. CDR1 and CDR2 from the germline V gene are SQVTM and ANQGSEA.

The CDR3 coding sequence is TGTGCCAGCAGCTTACCGACTAGCGGGAGGGGAAAGGTTGATGAGCAGTTCTTC. Amino acids: CASSLPTSGRGKVDEQFF. V and J are TRBV7-9 and TRBJ2-1, with 14 positions matching TRBD2. CDR1 is SEHNR and CDR2 is FQNEAQ in the germline V gene (reference sequence). V gave up 2 bases and J gave up 8 bases; unmatched junction bases: 11. This CDR3 region has 18 residues.

This clone was seen just once. The chain employs TRBV7-9 and TRBJ2-7; D is unclear. The CDR3 sequence is 12 residues long. Between the trimmed V and J ends, which lost 1 base and 5 bases, there was a span of 6 bases. Germline lookup yields CDR1 SEHNR and CDR2 FQNEAQ (reference sequence). The CDR3 here is CASSLGRNEQYF. The CDR3 DNA follows: TGTGCCAGCAGCTTAGGCAGGAACGAGCAGTACTTC. Full variable domain (outside the CDR3, taken from reference TRBV7-9 and TRBJ2-7): DTGVSQNPRHKITKRGQNVTFRCDPISEHNRLYWYRQTLGQGPEFLTYFQNEAQLEKSRLLSDRFSAERPKGSFSTLEIQRTEQGDSAMYLCASSLGRNEQYFGPGTRLTVT.

This rearrangement joins TRBV6-1 to TRBJ1-2, with a weak D call TRBD1 (6 bases). The CDR3 is 13 residues long. The ends were cut back, 6 bases at V and 4 bases at J, with 12 bases in the middle. Germline V gene lookup returns CDR1 MNHNS and CDR2 SASEGT. CDR3 amino acids: CASSYRVFYGYTF. CDR3 sequence (DNA): TGTGCCAGCAGCTACAGGGTTTTCTATGGCTACACCTTC.

The rearrangement joins TRBV30 to TRBJ2-7; 7 bases match TRBD1. J gave up 4 bases and V 2 bases, and 5 bases lay outside the gene matches. The CDR3 consists of 13 residues. Germline-derived CDR1 and CDR2 are GTSNPN and SVGIG (reference sequence). CDR3 residues: CAWSTSTGYEQYF. The DNA of the CDR3 is TGTGCCTGGAGTACCTCGACAGGGTACGAGCAGTACTTC.

This chain connects TRBV4-1 to TRBJ1-1, with 9 bases matching TRBD1. Germline CDR1 reads MGHRA; CDR2 reads YSYEKL. V lost 1 base to trimming and J lost 6 bases; unmatched junction nucleotides: 0. The CDR3 has 13 amino acids. The CDR3 coding sequence is TGCGCCAGCAGCCAAGGACAGGGGGCTGAAGCTTTCTTT. It is translated as CASSQGQGAEAFF.

The chain links TRBV10-3 to TRBJ2-3, with D possibly TRBD2 on 6 matching bases. CDR1 ENHRY and CDR2 SYGVKD come from the germline V gene. V shed 3 bases and J shed 4 bases, with 17 bases lying between them. CDR3 length: 16 amino acids. CDR3 sequence reads: CAISDPRLGGADTQYF. The DNA for the CDR3 is TGTGCCATCAGTGATCCGAGGCTAGGAGGGGCAGATACGCAGTATTTT.

This clone was counted once. This chain joins TRBV4-1 and TRBJ1-5; possible D gene TRBD1, 5 bases. CDR1 MGHRA and CDR2 YSYEKL come from the germline V gene. Deletions cut 4 bases from V and 4 bases from J, with 14 bases between. CDR3 size: 15 residues. The CDR3 loop reads CASSPRVSLNQPQHF. In DNA, the CDR3 is TGCGCCAGCAGCCCCAGGGTTTCTCTAAATCAGCCCCAGCATTTT.

CDR3 loop: CASSQVPQGGDYEQYF. The CDR3 region has the DNA TGTGCCAGCAGCCAAGTCCCACAGGGCGGGGACTACGAGCAGTACTTC. The J gene is TRBJ2-7, the V gene TRBV4-2; the D call may be TRBD1 or TRBD2 (6 bases each). The germline V gene encodes CDR1 LGHNA and CDR2 YNFKEQ. The V and J ends lost 1 base and 3 bases respectively, with 16 bases between them. The CDR3 totals 16 residues.

The V gene is TRBV30, the J gene TRBJ2-6, with unresolved D. In germline, CDR1 is GTSNPN, CDR2 SVGIG (reference sequence). The length of the CDR3 is 14 residues. V shed 2 bases and J shed 0 bases, with 5 bases lying between them. The CDR3 nucleotides read TGTGCCTGGAGTCCTCCCTCTGGGGCCAACGTCCTGACTTTC. This sequence encodes CAWSPPSGANVLTF. Using reference TRBV30 and TRBJ2-6 for the parts outside the CDR3, the full variable domain is SQTIHQWPATLVQPVGSPLSLECTVEGTSNPNLYWYRQAAGRGLQLLFYSVGIGQISSEVPQNLSASRPQDRQFILSSKKLLLSDSGFYLCAWSPPSGANVLTFGAGSRLTVL.

The chain combines TRBV6-6 with TRBJ1-1; no clear D. In germline, CDR1 is MNHNY, CDR2 SVGAGI (reference sequence). CDR3 length equals 12 residues. V lost 4 bases and J lost 5, with 8 bases in between. CDR3: CASSFERTEAFF. DNA of the CDR3: TGTGCCAGCAGTTTTGAAAGGACTGAAGCTTTCTTT.

This sequence joins TRBV9 and TRBJ2-1, with TRBD2 identical over 7 bases. Germline CDR1 reads SGDLS; CDR2 reads YYNGEE. The CDR3 length is 15 residues. Germline trimming cut 2 bases from V and 10 bases from J; bases unmatched to any gene: 12. The CDR3 region has the DNA TGTGCCAGCAGCGTCCGGGACTATGGAACAAAAGAGCAGTTCTTC. Protein sequence: CASSVRDYGTKEQFF.

This clone was seen a handful of times. The rearrangement uses TRBV28 and TRBJ2-1; 7 nucleotides align to TRBD1. The V and J ends lost 2 bases and 7 bases, in that order; junction bases with no gene match: 14. Germline V gene lookup returns CDR1 MDHEN and CDR2 SYDVKM. The CDR3 covers 17 residues. CDR3 bases: TGTGCCAGCAGTTTACCCACGACAGGGTTGATGGGGAATGAGCAGTTCTTC. It is translated as CASSLPTTGLMGNEQFF.